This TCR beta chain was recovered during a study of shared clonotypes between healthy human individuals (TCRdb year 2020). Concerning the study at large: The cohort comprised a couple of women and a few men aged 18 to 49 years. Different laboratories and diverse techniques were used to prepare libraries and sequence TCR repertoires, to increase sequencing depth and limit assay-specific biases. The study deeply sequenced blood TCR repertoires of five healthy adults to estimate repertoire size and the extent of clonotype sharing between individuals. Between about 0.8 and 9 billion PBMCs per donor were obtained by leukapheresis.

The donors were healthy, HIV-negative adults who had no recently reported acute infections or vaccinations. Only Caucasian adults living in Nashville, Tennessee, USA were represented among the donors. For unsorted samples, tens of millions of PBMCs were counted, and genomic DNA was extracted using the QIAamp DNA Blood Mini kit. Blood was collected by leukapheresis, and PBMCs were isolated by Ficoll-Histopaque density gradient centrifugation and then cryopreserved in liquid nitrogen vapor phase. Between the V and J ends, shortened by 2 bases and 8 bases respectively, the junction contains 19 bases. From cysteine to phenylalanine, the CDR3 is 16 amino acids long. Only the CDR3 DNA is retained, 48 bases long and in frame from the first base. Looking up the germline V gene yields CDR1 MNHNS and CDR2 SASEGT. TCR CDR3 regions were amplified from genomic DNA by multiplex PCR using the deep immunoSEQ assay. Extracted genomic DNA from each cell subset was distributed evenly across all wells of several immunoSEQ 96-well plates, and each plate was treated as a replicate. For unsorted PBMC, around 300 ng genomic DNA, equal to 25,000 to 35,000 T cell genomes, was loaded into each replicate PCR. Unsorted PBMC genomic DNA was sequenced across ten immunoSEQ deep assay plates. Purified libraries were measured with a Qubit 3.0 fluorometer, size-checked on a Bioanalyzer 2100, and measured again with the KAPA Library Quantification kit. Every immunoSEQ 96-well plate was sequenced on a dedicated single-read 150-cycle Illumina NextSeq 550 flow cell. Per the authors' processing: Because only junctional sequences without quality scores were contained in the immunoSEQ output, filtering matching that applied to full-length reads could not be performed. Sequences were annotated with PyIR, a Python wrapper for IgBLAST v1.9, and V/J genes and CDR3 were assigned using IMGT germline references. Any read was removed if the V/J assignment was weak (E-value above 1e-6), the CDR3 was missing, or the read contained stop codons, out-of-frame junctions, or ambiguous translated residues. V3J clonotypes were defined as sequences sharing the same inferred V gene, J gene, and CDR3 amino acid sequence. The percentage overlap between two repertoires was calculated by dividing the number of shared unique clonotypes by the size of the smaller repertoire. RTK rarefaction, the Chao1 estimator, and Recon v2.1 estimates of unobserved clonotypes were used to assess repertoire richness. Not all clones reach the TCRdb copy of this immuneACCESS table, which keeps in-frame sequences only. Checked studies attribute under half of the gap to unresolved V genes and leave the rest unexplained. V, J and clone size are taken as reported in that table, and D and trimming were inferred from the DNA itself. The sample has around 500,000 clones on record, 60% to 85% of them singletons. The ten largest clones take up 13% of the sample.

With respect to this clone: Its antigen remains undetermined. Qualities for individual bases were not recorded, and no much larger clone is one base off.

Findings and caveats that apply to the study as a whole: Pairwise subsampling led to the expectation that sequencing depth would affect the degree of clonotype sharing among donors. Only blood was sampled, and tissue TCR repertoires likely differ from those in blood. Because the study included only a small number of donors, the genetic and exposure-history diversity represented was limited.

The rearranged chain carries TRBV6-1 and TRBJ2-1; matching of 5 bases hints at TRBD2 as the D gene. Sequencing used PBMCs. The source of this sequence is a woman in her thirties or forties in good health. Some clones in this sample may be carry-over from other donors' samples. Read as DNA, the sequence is TGTGCCAGCAGTGAACCATCCGACCCGGGGATCGATGAGCAGTTCTTC. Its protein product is CASSEPSDPGIDEQFF.